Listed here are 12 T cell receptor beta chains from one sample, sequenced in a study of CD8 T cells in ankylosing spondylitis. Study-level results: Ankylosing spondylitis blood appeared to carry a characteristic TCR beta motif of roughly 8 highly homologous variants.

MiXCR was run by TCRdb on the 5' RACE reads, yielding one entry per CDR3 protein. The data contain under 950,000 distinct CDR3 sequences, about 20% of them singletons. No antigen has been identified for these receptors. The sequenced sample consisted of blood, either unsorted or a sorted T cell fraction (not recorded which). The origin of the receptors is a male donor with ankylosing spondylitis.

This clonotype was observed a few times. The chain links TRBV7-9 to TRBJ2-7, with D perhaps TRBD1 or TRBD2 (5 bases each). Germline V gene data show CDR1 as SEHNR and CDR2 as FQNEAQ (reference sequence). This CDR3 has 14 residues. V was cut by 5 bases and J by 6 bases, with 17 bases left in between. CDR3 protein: CASSTNWDASEQYF. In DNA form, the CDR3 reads TGTGCCAGCAGCACAAACTGGGACGCCAGCGAGCAGTACTTC.

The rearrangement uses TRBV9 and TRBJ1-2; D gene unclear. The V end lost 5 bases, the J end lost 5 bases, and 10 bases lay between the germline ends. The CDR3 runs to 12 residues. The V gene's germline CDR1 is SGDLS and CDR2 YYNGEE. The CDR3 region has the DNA TGTGCCAGCAGGGGGTTAACGTATGGCTACACCTTC. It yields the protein CASRGLTYGYTF. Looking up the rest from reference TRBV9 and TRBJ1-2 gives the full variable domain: DSGVTQTPKHLITATGQRVTLRCSPRSGDLSVYWYQQSLDQGLQFLIQYYNGEERAKGNILERFSAQQFPDLHSELNLSSLELGDSALYFCASRGLTYGYTFGSGTRLTVV.

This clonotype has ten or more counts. CDR3: CSGKLAGGPYNEQFF. As DNA, the CDR3 is TGCAGCGGTAAACTAGCGGGAGGGCCTTACAATGAGCAGTTCTTC. The rearrangement links TRBV29-1 to TRBJ2-1, with 13 nucleotides matching TRBD2. This CDR3 is 15 amino acids long. The germline gives CDR1 SQVTM, CDR2 ANQGSEA. J was trimmed by 4 bases and V by 7 bases; bases with no gene match: 7.

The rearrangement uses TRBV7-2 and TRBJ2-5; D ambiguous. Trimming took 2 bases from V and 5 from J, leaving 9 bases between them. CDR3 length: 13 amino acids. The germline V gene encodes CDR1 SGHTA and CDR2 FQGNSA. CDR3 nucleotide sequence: TGTGCCAGCAGCTTAAACTATGGGGAGACCCAGTACTTC. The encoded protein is CASSLNYGETQYF.

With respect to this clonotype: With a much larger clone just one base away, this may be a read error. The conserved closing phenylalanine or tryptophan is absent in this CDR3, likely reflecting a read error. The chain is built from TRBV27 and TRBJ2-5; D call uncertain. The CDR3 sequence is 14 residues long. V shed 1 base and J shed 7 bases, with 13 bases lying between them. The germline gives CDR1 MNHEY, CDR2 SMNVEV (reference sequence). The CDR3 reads CASSLLTAPATQYL. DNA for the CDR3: TGTGCCAGCAGTTTATTAACCGCCCCAGCGACCCAGTACCTC.

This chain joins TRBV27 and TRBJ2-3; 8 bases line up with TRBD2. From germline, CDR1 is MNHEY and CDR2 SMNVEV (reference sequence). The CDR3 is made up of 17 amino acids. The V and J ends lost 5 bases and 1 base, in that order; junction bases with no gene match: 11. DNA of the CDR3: TGTGCCAGCAGTCGTTTTAGCGGGACATCGGGCACAGATACGCAGTATTTT. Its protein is CASSRFSGTSGTDTQYF.

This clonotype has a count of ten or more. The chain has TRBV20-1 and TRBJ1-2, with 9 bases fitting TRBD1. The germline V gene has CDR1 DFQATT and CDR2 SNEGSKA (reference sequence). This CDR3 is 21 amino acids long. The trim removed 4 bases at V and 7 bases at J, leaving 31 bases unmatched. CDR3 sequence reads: CSATTGEQGAFALAFLTGYTF. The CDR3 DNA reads TGCAGTGCTACCACAGGGGAACAGGGGGCTTTCGCGTTGGCGTTTTTGACTGGCTACACCTTC.

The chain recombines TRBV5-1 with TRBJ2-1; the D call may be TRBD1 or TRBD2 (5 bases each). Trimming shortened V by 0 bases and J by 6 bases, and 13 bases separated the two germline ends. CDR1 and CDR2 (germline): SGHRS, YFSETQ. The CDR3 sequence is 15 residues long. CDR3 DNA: TGCGCCAGCAGCTTGGGATGGGGGACGCCCAATGAGCAGTTCTTC. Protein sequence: CASSLGWGTPNEQFF.

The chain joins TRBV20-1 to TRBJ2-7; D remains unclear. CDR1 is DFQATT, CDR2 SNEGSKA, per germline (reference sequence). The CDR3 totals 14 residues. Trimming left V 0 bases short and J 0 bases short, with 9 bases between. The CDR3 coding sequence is TGCAGTGCTAGAGATAGCATCAGCTCCTACGAGCAGTACTTC. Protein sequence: CSARDSISSYEQYF.

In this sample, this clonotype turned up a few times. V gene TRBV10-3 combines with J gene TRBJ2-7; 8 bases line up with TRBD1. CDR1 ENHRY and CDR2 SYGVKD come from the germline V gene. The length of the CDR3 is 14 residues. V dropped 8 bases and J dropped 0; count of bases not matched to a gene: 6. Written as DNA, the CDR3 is TGTGCCATCTCGGGACAGGCGAGCTCCTACGAGCAGTACTTC. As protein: CAISGQASSYEQYF.

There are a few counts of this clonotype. The CDR3 protein is CASSYSFQGWNEQFF. As DNA, the CDR3 is TGTGCCAGCAGTTACTCGTTCCAGGGGTGGAATGAGCAGTTCTTC. V gene TRBV6-5 combines with J gene TRBJ2-1; D is possibly TRBD1 (6 bases). The length of the CDR3 is 15 residues. Germline assignment: CDR1 MNHEY and CDR2 SVGAGI. V dropped 0 bases and J dropped 7 bases, with 13 bases sitting between them.

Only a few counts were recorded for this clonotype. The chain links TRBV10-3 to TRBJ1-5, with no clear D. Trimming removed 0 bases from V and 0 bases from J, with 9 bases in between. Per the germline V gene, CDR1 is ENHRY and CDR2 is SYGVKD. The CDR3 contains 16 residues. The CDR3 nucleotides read TGTGCCATCAGTGAGTCGGTGGGGAATAGCAATCAGCCCCAGCATTTT. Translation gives CAISESVGNSNQPQHF.